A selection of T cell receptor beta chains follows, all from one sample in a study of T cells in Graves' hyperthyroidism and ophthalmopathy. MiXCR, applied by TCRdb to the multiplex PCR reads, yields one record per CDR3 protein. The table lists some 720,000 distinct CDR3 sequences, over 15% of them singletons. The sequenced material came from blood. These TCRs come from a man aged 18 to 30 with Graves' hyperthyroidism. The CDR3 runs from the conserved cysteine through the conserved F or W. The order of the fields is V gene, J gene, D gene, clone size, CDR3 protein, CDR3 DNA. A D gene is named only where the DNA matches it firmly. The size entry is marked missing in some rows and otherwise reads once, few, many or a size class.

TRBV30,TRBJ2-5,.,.,CAWRTRGGQETQYF,TGTGCCTGGAGGACCAGAGGAGGCCAAGAGACCCAGTACTTC
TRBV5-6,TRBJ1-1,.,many,CASSLTGRFAEAFF,TGTGCCAGCAGCTTAACAGGGCGTTTTGCTGAAGCTTTCTTT
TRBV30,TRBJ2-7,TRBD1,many,CAWAQGAGLYEQYF,TGTGCCTGGGCCCAGGGGGCAGGCCTCTACGAGCAGTACTTC
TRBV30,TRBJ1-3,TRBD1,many,CAWSQTGSGNTIYF,TGTGCCTGGAGTCAGACAGGGTCTGGAAACACCATATATTTT
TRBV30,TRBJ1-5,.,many,CAWRESGVGNQPQHF,TGTGCCTGGAGAGAATCAGGGGTAGGCAATCAGCCCCAGCATTTT
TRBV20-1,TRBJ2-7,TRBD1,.,CSARQGKTYEQYF,TGCAGTGCCCGACAGGGGAAAACCTACGAGCAGTACTTC
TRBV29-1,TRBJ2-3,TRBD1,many,CSVAAQGVGDTQYF,TGCAGCGTTGCCGCACAGGGGGTGGGAGATACGCAGTATTTT
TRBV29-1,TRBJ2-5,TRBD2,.,CSVGISGYQETQYF,TGCAGCGTTGGGATTAGCGGGTATCAAGAGACCCAGTACTTC
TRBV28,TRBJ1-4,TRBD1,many,CASNGQDGATNEKLFF,TGTGCCAGCAACGGACAGGACGGGGCAACTAATGAAAAACTGTTTTTT
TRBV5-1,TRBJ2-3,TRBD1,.,CASSNQGASTDTQYF,TGCGCCAGCAGCAATCAGGGGGCTAGCACAGATACGCAGTATTTT
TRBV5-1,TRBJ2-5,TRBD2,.,CASSLERAGGQETQYF,TGCGCCAGCAGCTTGGAACGAGCGGGAGGGCAAGAGACCCAGTACTTC
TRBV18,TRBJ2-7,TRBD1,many,CASSPVGQGAPGQYF,TGTGCCAGCTCACCAGTCGGACAGGGGGCGCCAGGGCAGTACTTC
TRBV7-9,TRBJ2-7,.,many,CASSFGVTYEQYF,TGTGCCAGCAGCTTTGGCGTCACCTACGAGCAGTACTTC
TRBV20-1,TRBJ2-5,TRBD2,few,CSAEAGGGTQYF,TGCAGTGCGGAAGCGGGAGGGGGGACCCAGTACTTC
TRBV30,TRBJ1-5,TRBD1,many,CAWSPGGRKPQHF,TGTGCCTGGAGCCCAGGGGGACGAAAGCCCCAGCATTTT
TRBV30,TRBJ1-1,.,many,CAWSLDRNTEAFF,TGTGCCTGGAGTCTGGACAGAAACACTGAAGCTTTCTTT
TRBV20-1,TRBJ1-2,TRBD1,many,CSARVQGGYGYTF,TGCAGTGCTAGAGTACAGGGGGGCTATGGCTACACCTTC
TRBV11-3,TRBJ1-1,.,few,CASSEAGLSNTEAFF,TGTGCCAGCAGCGAGGCGGGACTCTCGAACACTGAAGCTTTCTTT
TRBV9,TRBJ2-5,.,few,CASSSAGFQETQYF,TGTGCCAGCAGCTCAGCGGGCTTTCAAGAGACCCAGTACTTC
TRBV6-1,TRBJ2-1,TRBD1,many,CAGAHTGGNEQFF,TGTGCCGGGGCGCACACAGGGGGCAATGAGCAGTTCTTC
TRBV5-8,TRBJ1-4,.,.,CASSFGRGSTNEKLFF,TGTGCCAGCAGCTTTGGTCGGGGCTCAACTAATGAAAAACTGTTTTTT
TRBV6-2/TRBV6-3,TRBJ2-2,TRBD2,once,CASLEASGVTGELVF,TGTGCCAGCCTGGAGGCTAGCGGAGTCACCGGGGAGCTGGTTTTT
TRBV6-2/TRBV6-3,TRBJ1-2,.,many,CASSYNARAYGYTF,TGTGCCAGCAGTTACAACGCCAGGGCGTATGGCTACACCTTC
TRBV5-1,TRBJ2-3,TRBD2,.,CASSLARVLAGEADTQYF,TGCGCCAGCAGCTTGGCGCGTGTTCTAGCGGGAGAGGCAGATACGCAGTATTTT
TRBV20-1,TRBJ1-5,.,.,CSARGPRARNQPQHF,TGCAGTGCTAGGGGTCCTCGGGCGCGCAATCAGCCCCAGCATTTT
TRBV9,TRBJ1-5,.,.,CASRAQGGNQPQHF,TGTGCCAGCCGCGCACAGGGCGGAAATCAGCCCCAGCATTTT
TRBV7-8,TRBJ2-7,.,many,CASSLVGSSSYEQYF,TGTGCCAGCAGCTTAGTAGGCTCCTCGTCCTACGAGCAGTACTTC
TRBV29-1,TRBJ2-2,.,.,CSVGGGRGGPGELFF,TGCAGCGTTGGGGGGGGGCGCGGAGGTCCCGGGGAGCTGTTTTTT
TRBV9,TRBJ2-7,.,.,CASSVAPDGVYEQYF,TGTGCCAGCAGCGTAGCCCCGGACGGAGTCTACGAGCAGTACTTC
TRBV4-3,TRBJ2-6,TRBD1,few,CASSQDRWQGVASGANVLTF,TGCGCCAGCAGCCAAGATCGATGGCAGGGGGTCGCCTCTGGGGCCAACGTCCTGACTTTC
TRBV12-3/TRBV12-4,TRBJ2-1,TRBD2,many,CASSYNPGVAGGQFF,TGTGCCAGCAGTTATAACCCTGGGGTAGCGGGTGGGCAGTTCTTC
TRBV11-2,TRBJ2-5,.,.,CASSFKELAPRETQYF,TGTGCCAGCAGCTTTAAAGAGCTAGCGCCCCGAGAGACCCAGTACTTC
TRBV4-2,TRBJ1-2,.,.,CASSQATGLDYGYTF,TGTGCCAGCAGCCAGGCCACAGGGTTGGACTATGGCTACACCTTC
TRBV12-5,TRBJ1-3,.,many,CASGSWTVLSGNTIYF,TGTGCTAGTGGTTCTTGGACCGTTCTCTCTGGAAACACCATATATTTT
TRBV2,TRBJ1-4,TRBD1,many,CASTYRGLDEKLFF,TGTGCCAGCACCTACAGGGGGCTCGATGAAAAACTGTTTTTT
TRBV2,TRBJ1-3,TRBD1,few,CASRGQGVSGNTIYF,TGTGCCAGCAGGGGACAGGGGGTCTCTGGAAACACCATATATTTT
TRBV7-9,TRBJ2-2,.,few,CASIRDPNTGELFF,TGTGCCAGCATTAGGGACCCGAACACCGGGGAGCTGTTTTTT
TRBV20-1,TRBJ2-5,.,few,CSARPNKEARTQETQYF,TGCAGTGCTAGACCTAATAAGGAGGCGCGGACCCAAGAGACCCAGTACTTC
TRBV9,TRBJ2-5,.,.,CASSAWEETQYF,TGTGCCAGCAGCGCATGGGAAGAGACCCAGTACTTC
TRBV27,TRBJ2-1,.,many,CASATQGSDSYNEQFF,TGTGCCAGCGCCACCCAGGGGTCCGACTCCTACAATGAGCAGTTCTTC
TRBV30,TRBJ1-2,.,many,CAWSDAGRYTF,TGTGCCTGGAGTGACGCAGGGCGCTACACCTTC
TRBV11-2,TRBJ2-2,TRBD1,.,CASGGQAGTGELFF,TGTGCCAGCGGTGGACAGGCGGGCACCGGGGAGCTGTTTTTT
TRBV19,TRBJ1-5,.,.,CASSLLANQPQHF,TGTGCCAGTAGTCTTCTAGCGAATCAGCCCCAGCATTTT
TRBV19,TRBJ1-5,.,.,CASGPISNQPQHF,TGTGCCAGTGGTCCCATAAGCAATCAGCCCCAGCATTTT
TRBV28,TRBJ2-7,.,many,CASRPGVPAHEQYF,TGTGCCAGCAGACCGGGAGTACCCGCCCACGAGCAGTACTTC
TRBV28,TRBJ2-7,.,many,CASGPGRAAWEQYF,TGTGCCAGCGGGCCTGGGCGCGCGGCGTGGGAGCAGTACTTC
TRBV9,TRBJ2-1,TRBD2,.,CASSVGLAAYNEQFF,TGTGCCAGCAGCGTGGGACTAGCGGCTTACAATGAGCAGTTCTTC
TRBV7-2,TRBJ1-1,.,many,CASRSAPVTEAFF,TGTGCCAGCAGATCCGCCCCGGTCACTGAAGCTTTCTTT
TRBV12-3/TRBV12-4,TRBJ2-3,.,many,CASSPGGTDTQYF,TGTGCCAGCAGTCCCGGCGGGACAGATACGCAGTATTTT
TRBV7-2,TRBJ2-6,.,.,CASSRRSGAGANVLTF,TGTGCCAGCAGCCGTCGGTCGGGGGCGGGGGCCAACGTCCTGACTTTC
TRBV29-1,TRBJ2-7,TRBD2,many,CSALSGGWREQYF,TGCAGCGCCCTGTCGGGAGGATGGCGCGAGCAGTACTTC
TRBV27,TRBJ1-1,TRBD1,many,CASSFTTGGTEAFF,TGTGCCAGCAGCTTTACGACAGGGGGCACTGAAGCTTTCTTT
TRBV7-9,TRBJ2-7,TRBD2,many,CASSFAGLAGAYEQYF,TGTGCCAGCAGCTTTGCCGGACTAGCGGGAGCCTACGAGCAGTACTTC
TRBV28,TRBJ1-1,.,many,CASSPIQTGANTEAFF,TGTGCCAGCAGTCCCATCCAGACAGGTGCGAACACTGAAGCTTTCTTT
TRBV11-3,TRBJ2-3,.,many,CASSSRSGRNTDTQYF,TGTGCCAGCAGCTCCCGCAGCGGGCGTAACACAGATACGCAGTATTTT
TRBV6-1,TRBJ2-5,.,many,CASSYRRGQQETQYF,TGTGCCAGCAGTTACAGGCGGGGCCAACAAGAGACCCAGTACTTC
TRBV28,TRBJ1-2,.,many,CASSRPPGGYGYTF,TGTGCCAGCAGTCGCCCCCCGGGAGGGTATGGCTACACCTTC
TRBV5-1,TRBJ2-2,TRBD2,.,CASSQGLANGELFF,TGCGCCAGCAGCCAGGGACTAGCGAACGGGGAGCTGTTTTTT
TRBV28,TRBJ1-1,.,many,CASSAQNTEAFF,TGTGCCAGCAGTGCCCAAAACACTGAAGCTTTCTTT
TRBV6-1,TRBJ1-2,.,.,CASSPEARLKNYGYTF,TGTGCCAGCAGCCCCGAGGCCCGGCTAAAGAACTATGGCTACACCTTC